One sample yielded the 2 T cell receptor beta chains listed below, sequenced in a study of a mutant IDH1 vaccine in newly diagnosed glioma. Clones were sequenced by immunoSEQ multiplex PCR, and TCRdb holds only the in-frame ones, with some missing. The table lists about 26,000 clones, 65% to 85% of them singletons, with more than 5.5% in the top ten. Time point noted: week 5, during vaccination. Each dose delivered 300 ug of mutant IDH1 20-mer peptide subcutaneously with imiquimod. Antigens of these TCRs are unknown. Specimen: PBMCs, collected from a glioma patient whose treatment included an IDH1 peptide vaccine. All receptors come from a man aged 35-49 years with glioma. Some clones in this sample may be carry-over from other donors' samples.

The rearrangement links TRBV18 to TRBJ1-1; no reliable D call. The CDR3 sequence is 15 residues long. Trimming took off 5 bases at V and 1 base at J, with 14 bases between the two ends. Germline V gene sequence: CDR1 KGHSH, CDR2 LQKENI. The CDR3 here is CASSDMGGGNTEAFF. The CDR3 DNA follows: TGTGCCAGCTCAGATATGGGCGGAGGGAACACTGAAGCTTTCTTT.

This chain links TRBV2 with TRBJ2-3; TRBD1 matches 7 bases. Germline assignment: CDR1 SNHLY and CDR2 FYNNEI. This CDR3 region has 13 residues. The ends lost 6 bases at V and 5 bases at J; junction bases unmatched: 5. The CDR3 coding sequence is TGTGCCAGCAGGCTTGACAGGGAAGATACGCAGTATTTT. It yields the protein CASRLDREDTQYF.